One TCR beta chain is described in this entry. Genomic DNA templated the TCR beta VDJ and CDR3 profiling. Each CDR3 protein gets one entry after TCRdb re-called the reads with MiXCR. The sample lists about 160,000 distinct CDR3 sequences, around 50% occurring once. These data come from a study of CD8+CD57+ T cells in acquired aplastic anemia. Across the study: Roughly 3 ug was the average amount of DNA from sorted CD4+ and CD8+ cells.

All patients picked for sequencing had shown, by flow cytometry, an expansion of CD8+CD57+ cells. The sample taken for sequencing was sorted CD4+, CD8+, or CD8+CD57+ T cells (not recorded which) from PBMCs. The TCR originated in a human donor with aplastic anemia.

CDR3 loop: CATSRDGGGGHSYEQYF. CDR3 DNA: TGTGCCACCAGCAGAGATGGAGGCGGGGGGCACTCCTACGAGCAGTACTTC. The chain joins TRBV15 to TRBJ2-7; 8 positions agree with TRBD2. The CDR3 sequence is 17 residues long. Germline V gene data show CDR1 as LNHNV and CDR2 as YYDKDF (reference sequence). The trim removed 0 bases at V and 0 bases at J, leaving 7 bases unmatched.